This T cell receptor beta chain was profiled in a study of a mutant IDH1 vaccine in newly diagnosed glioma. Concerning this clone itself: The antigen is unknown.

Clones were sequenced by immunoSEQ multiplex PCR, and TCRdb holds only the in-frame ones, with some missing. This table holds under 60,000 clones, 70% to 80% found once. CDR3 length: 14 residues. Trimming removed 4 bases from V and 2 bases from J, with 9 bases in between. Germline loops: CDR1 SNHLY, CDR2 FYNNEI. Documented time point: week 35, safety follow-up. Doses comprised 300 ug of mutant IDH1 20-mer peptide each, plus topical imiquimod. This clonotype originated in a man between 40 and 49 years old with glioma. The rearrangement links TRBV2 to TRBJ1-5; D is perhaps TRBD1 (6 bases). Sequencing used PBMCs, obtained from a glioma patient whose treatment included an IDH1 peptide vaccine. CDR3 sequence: CASSVRTGNQPQHF. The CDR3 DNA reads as TGTGCCAGCAGTGTACGGACAGGCAATCAGCCCCAGCATTTT.